The source of this T cell receptor beta chain is a study of T cells in Graves' hyperthyroidism and ophthalmopathy. Study summary: At the time of initial diagnosis and before any treatment, peripheral blood was collected. Study-level results: The model foresaw ophthalmopathy a median roughly 6.3 months prior to onset.

Unmatched junction bases numbered 1, after V lost 3 bases and J lost 0 bases. CDR3 size: 15 residues. Amplified TCR beta CDR3 regions derived from RNA transcripts. The TCR CDR3 first-round RT-PCR relied on the HTBI primer set. A single record per CDR3 protein comes from TCRdb applying MiXCR to the multiplex PCR reads. The data show 550,000 to 650,000 distinct CDR3 sequences, 14% seen once. This clonotype was seen at least ten times. What it binds is unknown. Lactation, pregnancy, other autoimmune disease or uncontrolled infection led to exclusion of patients. V usage is TRBV12-3 or TRBV12-4 and J usage is TRBJ2-1; 8 bases map to TRBD2. The sample comprised blood. This clonotype was sampled from a woman in her 30s with Graves' hyperthyroidism that later progressed to Graves' ophthalmopathy. In DNA, the CDR3 is TGTGCCAGCAGTTTCCGGGAGGGCTCCTACAATGAGCAGTTCTTC. Protein product: CASSFREGSYNEQFF.